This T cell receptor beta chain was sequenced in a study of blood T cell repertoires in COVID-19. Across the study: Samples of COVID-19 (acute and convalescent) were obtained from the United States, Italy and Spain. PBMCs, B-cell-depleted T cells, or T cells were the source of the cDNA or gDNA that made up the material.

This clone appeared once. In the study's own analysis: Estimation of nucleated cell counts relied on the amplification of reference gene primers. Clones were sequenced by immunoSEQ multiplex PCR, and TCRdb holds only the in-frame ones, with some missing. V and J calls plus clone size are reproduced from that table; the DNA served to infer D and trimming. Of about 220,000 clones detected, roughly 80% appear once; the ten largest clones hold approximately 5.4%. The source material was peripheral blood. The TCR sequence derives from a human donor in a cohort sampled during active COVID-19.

The CDR3 DNA is TGTGCCACCAGTGATCCTGATAGCGGGAGGGCCAGGGATGAGCAGTTCTTC. Translating it yields CATSDPDSGRARDEQFF. This chain connects TRBV24-1 to TRBJ2-1; 11 nucleotides match TRBD2. The CDR3 totals 17 residues. The germline V gene encodes CDR1 KGHDR and CDR2 SFDVKD. V shed 3 bases and J 8 bases; nucleotides not matched to a gene: 11.